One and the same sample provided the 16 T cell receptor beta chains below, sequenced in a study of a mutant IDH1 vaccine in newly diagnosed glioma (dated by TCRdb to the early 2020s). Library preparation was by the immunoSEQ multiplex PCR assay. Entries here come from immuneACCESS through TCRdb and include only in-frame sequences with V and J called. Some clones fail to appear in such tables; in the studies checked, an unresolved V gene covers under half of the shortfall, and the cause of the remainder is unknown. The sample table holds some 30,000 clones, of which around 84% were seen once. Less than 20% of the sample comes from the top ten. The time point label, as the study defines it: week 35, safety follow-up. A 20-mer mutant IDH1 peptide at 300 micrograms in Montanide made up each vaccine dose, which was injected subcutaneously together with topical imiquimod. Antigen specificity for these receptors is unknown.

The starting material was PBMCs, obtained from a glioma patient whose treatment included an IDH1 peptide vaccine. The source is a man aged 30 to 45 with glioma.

CDR3 amino acids: CASSRDRGQETQYF. In DNA, the CDR3 is TGTGCCAGCAGCCGTGACAGGGGACAAGAGACCCAGTACTTC. This chain joins TRBV7-9 and TRBJ2-5, with 8 nucleotides matching TRBD1. The ends lost 5 bases at V and 2 bases at J; junction bases unmatched: 4. The CDR3 covers 14 residues. Germline V CDR1 and CDR2: SEHNR, FQNEAQ (reference sequence).

CDR3 nucleotides: TGTGCCAGCACCGCGGACGGGCAAGGGGGGGAGCAGTACTTC. It encodes CASTADGQGGEQYF. This chain links TRBV2 with TRBJ2-7; D may match TRBD1 or TRBD2 (6 bases each). The CDR3 is made up of 14 amino acids. With 7 bases removed from V and 7 bases from J, the gap between germline ends came to 20 bases. Germline values: CDR1 SNHLY, CDR2 FYNNEI. Drawing the rest from reference TRBV2 and TRBJ2-7, the complete variable domain is EPEVTQTPSHQVTQMGQEVILRCVPISNHLYFYWYRQILGQKVEFLVSFYNNEISEKSEIFDDQFSVERPDGSNFTLKIRSTKLEDSAMYFCASTADGQGGEQYFGPGTRLTVT.

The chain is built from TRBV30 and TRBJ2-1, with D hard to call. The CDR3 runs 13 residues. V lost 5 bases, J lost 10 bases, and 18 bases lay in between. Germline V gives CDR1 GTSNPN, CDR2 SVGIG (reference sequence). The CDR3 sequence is CAWAPQASAEQFF. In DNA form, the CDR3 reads TGTGCCTGGGCCCCCCAGGCGTCTGCAGAGCAGTTCTTC.

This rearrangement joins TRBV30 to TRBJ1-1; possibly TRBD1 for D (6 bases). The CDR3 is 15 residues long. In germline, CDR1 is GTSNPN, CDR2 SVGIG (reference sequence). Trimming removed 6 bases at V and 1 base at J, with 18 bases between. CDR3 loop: CACAPGHRRNTEAFF. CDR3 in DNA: TGTGCCTGCGCCCCGGGACACAGGAGGAACACTGAAGCTTTCTTT.

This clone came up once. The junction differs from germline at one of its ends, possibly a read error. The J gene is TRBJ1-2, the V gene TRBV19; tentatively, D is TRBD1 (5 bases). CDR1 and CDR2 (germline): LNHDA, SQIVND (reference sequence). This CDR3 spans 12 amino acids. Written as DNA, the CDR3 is TGTGCCAGTACCCTCCCTGGGGACGGCTTCACCTTC. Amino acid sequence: CASTLPGDGFTF.

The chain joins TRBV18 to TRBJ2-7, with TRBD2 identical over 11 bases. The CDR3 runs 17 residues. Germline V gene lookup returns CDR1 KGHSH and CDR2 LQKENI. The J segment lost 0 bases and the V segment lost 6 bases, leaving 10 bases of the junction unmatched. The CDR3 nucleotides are TGTGCCAGCTCGGCCGGGACTAGCGGAATTTACTCCTACGAGCAGTACTTC. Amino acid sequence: CASSAGTSGIYSYEQYF.

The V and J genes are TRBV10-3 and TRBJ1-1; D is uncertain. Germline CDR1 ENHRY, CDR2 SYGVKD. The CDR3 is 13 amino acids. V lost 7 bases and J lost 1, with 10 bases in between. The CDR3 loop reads CAINRGRNTEAFF. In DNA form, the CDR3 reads TGTGCCATCAATCGAGGCCGGAACACTGAAGCTTTCTTT.

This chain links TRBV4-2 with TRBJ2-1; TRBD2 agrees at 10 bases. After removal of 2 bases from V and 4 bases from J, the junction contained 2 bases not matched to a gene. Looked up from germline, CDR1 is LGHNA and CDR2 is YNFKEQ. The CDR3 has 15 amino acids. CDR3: CASSQTLAGYNEQFF. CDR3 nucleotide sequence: TGTGCCAGCAGCCAAACACTAGCGGGGTACAATGAGCAGTTCTTC.

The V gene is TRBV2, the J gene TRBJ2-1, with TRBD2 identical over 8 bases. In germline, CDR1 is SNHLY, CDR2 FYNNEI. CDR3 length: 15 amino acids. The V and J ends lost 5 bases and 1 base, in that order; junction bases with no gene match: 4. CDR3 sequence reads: CASSLGLVSYNEQFF. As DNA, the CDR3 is TGTGCCAGCAGTCTGGGACTAGTGTCCTACAATGAGCAGTTCTTC.

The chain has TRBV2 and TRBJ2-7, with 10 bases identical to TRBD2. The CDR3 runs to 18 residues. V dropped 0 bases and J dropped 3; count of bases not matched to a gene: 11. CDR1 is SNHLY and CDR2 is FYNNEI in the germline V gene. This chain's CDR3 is CASSEAFRTSGGNYEQYF. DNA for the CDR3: TGTGCCAGCAGTGAAGCGTTTAGGACTAGCGGAGGAAACTACGAGCAGTACTTC.

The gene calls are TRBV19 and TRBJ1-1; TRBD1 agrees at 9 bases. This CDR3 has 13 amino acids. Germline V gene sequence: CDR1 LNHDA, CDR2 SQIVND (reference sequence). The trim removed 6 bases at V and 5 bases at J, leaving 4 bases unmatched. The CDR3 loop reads CASRGQGLTEAFF. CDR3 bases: TGTGCCAGTAGGGGACAGGGCTTGACTGAAGCTTTCTTT.

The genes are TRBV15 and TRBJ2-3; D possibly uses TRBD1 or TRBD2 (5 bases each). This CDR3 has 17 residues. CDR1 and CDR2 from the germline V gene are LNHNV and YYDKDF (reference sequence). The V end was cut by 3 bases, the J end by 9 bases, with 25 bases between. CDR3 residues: CATSSGTASPYGYTQYF. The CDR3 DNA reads TGTGCCACCAGCAGCGGGACGGCGTCTCCCTACGGATACACGCAGTATTTT.

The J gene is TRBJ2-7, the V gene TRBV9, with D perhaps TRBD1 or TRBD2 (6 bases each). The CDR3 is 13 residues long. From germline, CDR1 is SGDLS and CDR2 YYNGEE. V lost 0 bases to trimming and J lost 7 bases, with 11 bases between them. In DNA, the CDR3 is TGTGCCAGCAGCGTAGGGGGGGCTGGGGAGCAGTACTTC. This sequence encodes CASSVGGAGEQYF.

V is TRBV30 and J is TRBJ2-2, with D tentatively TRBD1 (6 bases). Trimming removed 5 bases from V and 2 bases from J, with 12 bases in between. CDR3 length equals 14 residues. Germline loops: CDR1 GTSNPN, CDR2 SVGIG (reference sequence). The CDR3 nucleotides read TGTGCCTGGTATTCCAGGGGTAACACCGGGGAGCTGTTTTTT. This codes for CAWYSRGNTGELFF.

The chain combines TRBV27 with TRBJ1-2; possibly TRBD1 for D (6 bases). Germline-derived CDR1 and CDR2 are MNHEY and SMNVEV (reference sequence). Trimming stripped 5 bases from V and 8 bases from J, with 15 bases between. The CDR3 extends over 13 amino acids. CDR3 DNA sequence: TGTGCCAGCAGTCTCCGGGGGGCGCGGGGCTACACCTTC. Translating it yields CASSLRGARGYTF.

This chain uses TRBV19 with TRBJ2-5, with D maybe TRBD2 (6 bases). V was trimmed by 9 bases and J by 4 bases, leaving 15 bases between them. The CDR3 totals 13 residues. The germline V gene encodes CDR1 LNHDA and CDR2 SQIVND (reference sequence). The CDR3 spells CASGGGMGETQYF. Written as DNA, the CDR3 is TGTGCCAGCGGCGGAGGGATGGGAGAGACCCAGTACTTC.